The rows below give T cell receptor beta chains drawn from one sample of a study of cytomegalovirus exposure and HLA in healthy donors. Produced via immunoSEQ multiplex PCR; TCRdb's table is partial and in-frame only. The sample yields some 150,000 clones, almost 80% seen once. Material for sequencing was PBMCs. Receptor source: a woman aged 45-65 years in good health and CMV-seronegative. Both conserved end residues are part of each CDR3. Each record gives: J gene, clone size, D gene, V gene, CDR3 DNA, CDR3 protein. A D gene is named only where the DNA matches it firmly. Not all rows give a size; the values are once, few, many and, for expanded clones, a class.

j_gene: TRBJ1-2; abundance: NA; d_gene: TRBD1; v_gene: TRBV25-1; CDR3nt: TGTGCCAGCACGGACAGGGGTGCTGGCTACACCTTC; CDR3aa: CASTDRGAGYTF
j_gene: TRBJ1-2; abundance: NA; d_gene: TRBD1; v_gene: TRBV2; CDR3nt: TGTGCCAGCAGTGAAAGCAGGGGGAATGGCTACACCTTC; CDR3aa: CASSESRGNGYTF
j_gene: TRBJ2-7; abundance: NA; d_gene: TRBD1; v_gene: TRBV4-3; CDR3nt: TGCGCCAGCAGCCGAGAACCCCCGGGACAGGGGGTTTTTTTGAGATCCTACGAGCAGTACTTC; CDR3aa: CASSREPPGQGVFLRSYEQYF
j_gene: TRBJ1-6; abundance: few; d_gene: TRBD1; v_gene: TRBV10-1; CDR3nt: TGCGCCAGCAGTGAGGGACAGGGGGCTTCACCCCTCCACTTT; CDR3aa: CASSEGQGASPLHF
j_gene: TRBJ1-1; abundance: NA; d_gene: NA; v_gene: TRBV6-4; CDR3nt: TGTGCCAGCAGTGACTCGATGGGGGCTCAGGAAGCTTTCTTT; CDR3aa: CASSDSMGAQEAFF
j_gene: TRBJ2-1; abundance: NA; d_gene: TRBD2; v_gene: TRBV27; CDR3nt: TGTGCCAGCAGTCCGACTAGCGGGGAATCCTACAATGAGCAGTTCTTC; CDR3aa: CASSPTSGESYNEQFF
j_gene: TRBJ2-1; abundance: NA; d_gene: NA; v_gene: TRBV28; CDR3nt: TGTGCCAGCAGTTCCGCCCCTTTGACTAGTATGGGTGAGCAGTTCTTC; CDR3aa: CASSSAPLTSMGEQFF
j_gene: TRBJ2-3; abundance: NA; d_gene: NA; v_gene: TRBV7-2; CDR3nt: TGTGCCAGCAGCGTAACGCTTAGAGAACTCGCCACAGATACGCAGTATTTT; CDR3aa: CASSVTLRELATDTQYF
j_gene: TRBJ2-2; abundance: NA; d_gene: NA; v_gene: TRBV5-6; CDR3nt: TGTGCCAGCAGCCTACCATACACCGGGGAGCTGTTTTTT; CDR3aa: CASSLPYTGELFF
j_gene: TRBJ1-3; abundance: NA; d_gene: NA; v_gene: TRBV28; CDR3nt: TGTGCCAGCAGCCCTACCCTCTCTGGAAACACCATATATTTT; CDR3aa: CASSPTLSGNTIYF
j_gene: TRBJ1-1; abundance: NA; d_gene: NA; v_gene: TRBV28; CDR3nt: TGTGCCAGCAGTTCCCCGGGGGGGAACACTGAAGCTTTCTTT; CDR3aa: CASSSPGGNTEAFF
j_gene: TRBJ2-7; abundance: NA; d_gene: NA; v_gene: TRBV28; CDR3nt: TGTGCCAGCAGTGGACTGTTCGAGCAGTACTTC; CDR3aa: CASSGLFEQYF
j_gene: TRBJ1-2; abundance: NA; d_gene: TRBD1; v_gene: TRBV27; CDR3nt: TGTGCCAGCAGTCCCCTGGACAGGGTTGATGGCTACACCTTC; CDR3aa: CASSPLDRVDGYTF
j_gene: TRBJ2-6; abundance: NA; d_gene: NA; v_gene: TRBV19; CDR3nt: TGTGCCAGTGGTGCGGGGGCCAACGTCCTGACTTTC; CDR3aa: CASGAGANVLTF
j_gene: TRBJ1-2; abundance: NA; d_gene: NA; v_gene: TRBV7-2; CDR3nt: TGTGCCAGCAGCTTAGCAGCCGTGCCGGGGTATGGCTACACCTTC; CDR3aa: CASSLAAVPGYGYTF
j_gene: TRBJ2-6; abundance: few; d_gene: NA; v_gene: TRBV19; CDR3nt: TGTGCCAGTAGTATGTACAGACCCTCTGGGGCCAACGTCCTGACTTTC; CDR3aa: CASSMYRPSGANVLTF
j_gene: TRBJ2-7; abundance: NA; d_gene: NA; v_gene: TRBV7-2; CDR3nt: TGTGCCAGCAGCTTTCTCCCCTCCTTCTCCTACGAGCAGTACTTC; CDR3aa: CASSFLPSFSYEQYF
j_gene: TRBJ1-4; abundance: NA; d_gene: TRBD1; v_gene: TRBV6-9; CDR3nt: TGTGCCAGCAGACCCGGGACAGGGGGCGGTAATGAAAAACTGTTTTTT; CDR3aa: CASRPGTGGGNEKLFF
j_gene: TRBJ2-7; abundance: few; d_gene: NA; v_gene: TRBV27; CDR3nt: TGTGCCAGCAGTTTAGAGGCAGGGAACCACGAGCAGTACTTC; CDR3aa: CASSLEAGNHEQYF
j_gene: TRBJ2-3; abundance: NA; d_gene: TRBD1; v_gene: TRBV9; CDR3nt: TGTGCCAGCAGCCCCCGGGACAGTCCTAGCACAGATACGCAGTATTTT; CDR3aa: CASSPRDSPSTDTQYF
j_gene: TRBJ2-1; abundance: NA; d_gene: TRBD2; v_gene: TRBV7-3; CDR3nt: TGTGCCAGCAGCCCTCGAGGTTCCGGGGGGGGGCAGTTCTTC; CDR3aa: CASSPRGSGGGQFF